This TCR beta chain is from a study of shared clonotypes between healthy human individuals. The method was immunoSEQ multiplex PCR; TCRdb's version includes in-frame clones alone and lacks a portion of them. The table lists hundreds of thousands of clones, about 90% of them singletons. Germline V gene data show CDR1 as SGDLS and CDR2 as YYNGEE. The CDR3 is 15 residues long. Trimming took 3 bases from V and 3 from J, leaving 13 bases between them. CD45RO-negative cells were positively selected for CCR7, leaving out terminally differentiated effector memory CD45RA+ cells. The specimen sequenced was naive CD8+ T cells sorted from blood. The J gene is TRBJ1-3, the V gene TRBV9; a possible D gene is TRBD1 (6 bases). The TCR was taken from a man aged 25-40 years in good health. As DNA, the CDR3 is TGTGCCAGCAGCGATTCAGGGGATTATGGAAACACCATATATTTT. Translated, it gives CASSDSGDYGNTIYF.